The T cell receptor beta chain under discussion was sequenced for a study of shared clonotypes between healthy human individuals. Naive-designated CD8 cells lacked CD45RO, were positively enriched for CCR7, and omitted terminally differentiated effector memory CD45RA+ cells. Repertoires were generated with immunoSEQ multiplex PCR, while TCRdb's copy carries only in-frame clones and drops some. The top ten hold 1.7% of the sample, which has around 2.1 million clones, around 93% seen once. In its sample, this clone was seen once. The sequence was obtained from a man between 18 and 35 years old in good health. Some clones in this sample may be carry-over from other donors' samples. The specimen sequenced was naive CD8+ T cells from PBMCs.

DNA of the CDR3: TGTGCCAGCAGTTTATCCACCGGGGAGGTGCTCTACGAGCAGTACTTC. Translation: CASSLSTGEVLYEQYF. The gene calls are TRBV27 and TRBJ2-7; TRBD2 is a possible D gene (6 bases). Germline CDR1 and CDR2: MNHEY and SMNVEV (reference sequence). V was trimmed by 0 bases and J by 3 bases, leaving 15 bases between them. The CDR3 sequence is 16 residues long.